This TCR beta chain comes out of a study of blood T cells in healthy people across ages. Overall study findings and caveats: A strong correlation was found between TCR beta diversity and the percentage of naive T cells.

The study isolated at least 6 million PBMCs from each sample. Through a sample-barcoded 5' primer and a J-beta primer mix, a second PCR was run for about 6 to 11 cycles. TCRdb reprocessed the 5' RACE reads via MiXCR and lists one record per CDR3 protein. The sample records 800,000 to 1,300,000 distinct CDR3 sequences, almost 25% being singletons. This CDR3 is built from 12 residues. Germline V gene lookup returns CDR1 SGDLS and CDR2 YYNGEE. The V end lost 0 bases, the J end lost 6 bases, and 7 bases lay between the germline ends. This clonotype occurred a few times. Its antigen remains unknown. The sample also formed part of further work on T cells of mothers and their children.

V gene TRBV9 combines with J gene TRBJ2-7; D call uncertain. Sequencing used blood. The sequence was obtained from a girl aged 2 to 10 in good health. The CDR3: CASSVVESEQYF. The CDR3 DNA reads TGTGCCAGCAGCGTAGTGGAGAGCGAGCAGTACTTC.